Following are 25 T cell receptor beta chains from one sample sequenced in a study of OX40 agonist ivuxolimab in advanced cancers. Repertoires were generated with immunoSEQ multiplex PCR, while TCRdb's copy carries only in-frame clones and drops some. The sample lists about 93,000 clones, about 90% occurring once. The source was CD4+ or CD8+ T cells sorted from blood, collected in a trial of the OX40 agonist ivuxolimab. The receptors originated from an adult with an advanced solid tumor such as melanoma, head and neck, liver or kidney cancer.

The rearrangement uses TRBV19 and TRBJ1-2; weak D call: TRBD1 (6 bases). This CDR3 has 15 residues. V lost 4 bases to trimming and J lost 2 bases, with 14 bases between them. The germline CDR1 and CDR2 sequences are LNHDA and SQIVND (reference sequence). Written as DNA, the CDR3 is TGTGCCAGTAGTACTTCCCGACAGGAGAACTATGGCTACACCTTC. This sequence encodes CASSTSRQENYGYTF. The entire variable domain, with the rest obtained from reference TRBV19 and TRBJ1-2, is as follows: DGGITQSPKYLFRKEGQNVTLSCEQNLNHDAMYWYRQDPGQGLRLIYYSQIVNDFQKGDIAEGYSVSREKKESFPLTVTSAQKNPTAFYLCASSTSRQENYGYTFGSGTRLTVV.

The chain is built from TRBV18 and TRBJ1-3; D uncertain. Trimming cost V 2 bases and J 0 bases, with 11 bases left between them. This CDR3 spans 16 amino acids. Germline assignment: CDR1 KGHSH and CDR2 LQKENI. In DNA, the CDR3 is TGTGCCAGCTCACCATTGTCACAGAACTCTGGAAACACCATATATTTT. Its translation: CASSPLSQNSGNTIYF.

This chain uses TRBV30 with TRBJ2-1; 8 positions match TRBD2. There are 14 residues in the CDR3. With 1 base clipped from V and 9 bases from J, the junction kept 8 bases outside the gene matches. Germline-derived CDR1 and CDR2 are GTSNPN and SVGIG (reference sequence). Here the CDR3 reads CAWSGTAGVGEQFF. CDR3 nucleotides: TGTGCCTGGAGTGGGACAGCGGGAGTGGGTGAGCAGTTCTTC.

This chain links TRBV5-6 with TRBJ2-1, with TRBD2 as a possible D gene (7 bases). This CDR3 is 15 amino acids long. Germline CDR1 reads SGHDT; CDR2 reads YYEEEE. The germline V and J ends were trimmed by 4 bases and 3 bases, with 14 bases remaining between them. Here the CDR3 DNA reads TGTGCCAGCAGCACCGGGGGGCTAGACTACAATGAGCAGTTCTTC. Amino acid sequence: CASSTGGLDYNEQFF.

V usage is TRBV10-3 and J usage is TRBJ1-2; 7 bases fit TRBD1. Germline V gives CDR1 ENHRY, CDR2 SYGVKD. The V and J ends lost 7 bases and 5 bases, in that order; junction bases with no gene match: 10. This CDR3 comprises 14 residues. The CDR3 DNA follows: TGTGCCATCACGGAACAGGGGAGTGATTATGGCTACACCTTC. Protein sequence: CAITEQGSDYGYTF.

This chain uses TRBV5-1 with TRBJ1-6, with 7 bases aligning to TRBD1. The germline gives CDR1 SGHRS, CDR2 YFSETQ. The CDR3 has 16 residues. V shed 3 bases, J shed 6 bases, and the junction held 9 bases outside the gene matches. CDR3 region: CASSWKETGTNSPLHF. CDR3 DNA: TGCGCCAGCAGCTGGAAGGAGACAGGGACTAATTCACCCCTCCACTTT. The full variable domain, rest sourced from reference TRBV5-1 and TRBJ1-6, is KAGVTQTPRYLIKTRGQQVTLSCSPISGHRSVSWYQQTPGQGLQFLFEYFSETQRNKGNFPGRFSGRQFSNSRSEMNVSTLELGDSALYLCASSWKETGTNSPLHFGNGTRLTVT.

This rearrangement joins TRBV9 to TRBJ1-1; weak D call: TRBD1 (5 bases). Germline CDR1 SGDLS, CDR2 YYNGEE. V lost 5 bases and J 7 bases, leaving 9 bases between the germline ends. The CDR3 is made up of 11 amino acids. The chain's CDR3 is CASRGGGEAFF. Written as DNA, the CDR3 is TGTGCCAGCAGGGGGGGAGGTGAAGCTTTCTTT.

The chain combines TRBV2 with TRBJ2-2; D gene ambiguous. The ends were cut back, 4 bases at V and 2 bases at J, with 5 bases in the middle. The CDR3 sequence is 13 residues long. Per germline, CDR1 SNHLY and CDR2 FYNNEI. CDR3 bases: TGTGCCAGCAGTGTGATTAACACCGGGGAGCTGTTTTTT. Encoded protein: CASSVINTGELFF.

This clone was seen a handful of times. V is TRBV29-1 and J is TRBJ1-2; D unclear. CDR1 and CDR2 (germline): SQVTM, ANQGSEA. The CDR3 is 12 residues long. Trimming removed 3 bases at V and 2 bases at J, with 7 bases between. The CDR3 spells CSVDRTNYGYTF. The CDR3 coding sequence is TGCAGCGTTGACCGCACGAACTATGGCTACACCTTC. Full variable domain (outside the CDR3, taken from reference TRBV29-1 and TRBJ1-2): SAVISQKPSRDICQRGTSLTIQCQVDSQVTMMFWYRQQPGQSLTLIATANQGSEATYESGFVIDKFPISRPNLTFSTLTVSNMSPEDSSIYLCSVDRTNYGYTFGSGTRLTVV.

This chain joins TRBV2 and TRBJ1-5; D uncertain. From germline, CDR1 is SNHLY and CDR2 FYNNEI. The CDR3 runs to 15 residues. V lost 3 bases, J lost 4 bases, and 13 bases lay in between. Here the CDR3 DNA reads TGTGCCAGCAGTGAGGCGATAGTTACAAATCAGCCCCAGCATTTT. This sequence encodes CASSEAIVTNQPQHF. Looking up the rest from reference TRBV2 and TRBJ1-5 gives the full variable domain: EPEVTQTPSHQVTQMGQEVILRCVPISNHLYFYWYRQILGQKVEFLVSFYNNEISEKSEIFDDQFSVERPDGSNFTLKIRSTKLEDSAMYFCASSEAIVTNQPQHFGDGTRLSIL.

This chain connects TRBV5-1 to TRBJ1-2, with 9 bases identical to TRBD1. CDR1 is SGHRS and CDR2 is YFSETQ in the germline V gene. The V gene end was trimmed by 2 bases and the J gene end by 7 bases; junction bases not matched to a gene: 12. This CDR3 is built from 16 residues. The CDR3: CASSLNPPLTGGGYTF. The CDR3 DNA reads as TGCGCCAGCAGCTTAAACCCGCCGTTGACAGGGGGTGGCTACACCTTC. Full variable domain (rest looked up from reference TRBV5-1 and TRBJ1-2): KAGVTQTPRYLIKTRGQQVTLSCSPISGHRSVSWYQQTPGQGLQFLFEYFSETQRNKGNFPGRFSGRQFSNSRSEMNVSTLELGDSALYLCASSLNPPLTGGGYTFGSGTRLTVV.

The CDR3: CASSFGHASTDTQYF. In DNA form, the CDR3 reads TGTGCCAGCAGTTTCGGACATGCTTCCACAGATACGCAGTATTTT. The V and J genes are TRBV6-5 and TRBJ2-3; D is possibly TRBD1 (5 bases). Per germline, CDR1 MNHEY and CDR2 SVGAGI. The CDR3 contains 15 residues. Trimming pared 4 bases from V and 2 bases from J, leaving 13 bases between.

The chain employs TRBV6-6 and TRBJ2-7; TRBD1 matches at 10 bases. Per germline, CDR1 MNHNY and CDR2 SVGAGI (reference sequence). Trimming took 4 bases from V and 7 from J; bases not matched to a gene: 10. The CDR3 is 15 amino acids. The DNA for the CDR3 is TGTGCCAGCAGTTCCCGACAGGGGGCCGGTCTGGAGCAGTACTTC. Protein: CASSSRQGAGLEQYF.

V gene TRBV27 combines with J gene TRBJ1-5, with 8 bases matching TRBD1. In germline, CDR1 is MNHEY, CDR2 SMNVEV (reference sequence). CDR3 length: 15 residues. V dropped 5 bases and J dropped 6; count of bases not matched to a gene: 9. The CDR3 here is CASSQQGGAAQPQHF. In DNA form, the CDR3 reads TGTGCCAGCAGTCAACAGGGGGGGGCGGCTCAGCCCCAGCATTTT.

This rearrangement joins TRBV5-6 to TRBJ1-2, with TRBD1 identical over 8 bases. The CDR3 has 15 residues. The germline V gene has CDR1 SGHDT and CDR2 YYEEEE. J was trimmed by 2 bases and V by 0 bases; bases with no gene match: 3. CDR3 DNA: TGTGCCAGCAGCTTGGAACAGGGGGGGAACTATGGCTACACCTTC. This translates into CASSLEQGGNYGYTF. Using reference TRBV5-6 and TRBJ1-2 for the parts outside the CDR3, the full variable domain is DAGVTQSPTHLIKTRGQQVTLRCSPKSGHDTVSWYQQALGQGPQFIFQYYEEEERQRGNFPDRFSGHQFPNYSSELNVNALLLGDSALYLCASSLEQGGNYGYTFGSGTRLTVV.

The chain has TRBV27 and TRBJ1-1; TRBD1 is a possible D gene (5 bases). Between the trimmed V and J ends, which lost 3 bases and 3 bases, there was a span of 14 bases. Germline V gives CDR1 MNHEY, CDR2 SMNVEV (reference sequence). The CDR3 contains 15 residues. Written as DNA, the CDR3 is TGTGCCAGCAGTTTCCAGGGTGGGTGGGACACTGAAGCTTTCTTT. Its protein is CASSFQGGWDTEAFF.

This rearrangement joins TRBV30 to TRBJ1-5, with no clear D. The CDR3 sequence is 12 residues long. Germline lookup yields CDR1 GTSNPN and CDR2 SVGIG (reference sequence). Trimming took 2 bases from V and 3 from J, leaving 5 bases between them. CDR3 sequence (DNA): TGTGCCTGGAGTTCGACCAATCAGCCCCAGCATTTT. Translated, it gives CAWSSTNQPQHF. Filled out from reference TRBV30 and TRBJ1-5, the complete variable domain reads SQTIHQWPATLVQPVGSPLSLECTVEGTSNPNLYWYRQAAGRGLQLLFYSVGIGQISSEVPQNLSASRPQDRQFILSSKKLLLSDSGFYLCAWSSTNQPQHFGDGTRLSIL.

The chain carries TRBV5-1 and TRBJ1-4; TRBD2 is a possible D gene (7 bases). The J call may not be correct, given that the DNA end is closer to TRBJ2-2. The CDR3 totals 13 residues. CDR1 and CDR2 (germline): SGHRS, YFSETQ. This CDR3 reads CASSLGGGQELFF. CDR3 nucleotides: TGCGCCAGCAGCTTGGGGGGGGGCCAGGAGCTGTTTTTT.

This sequence joins TRBV18 and TRBJ1-2; the match to TRBD1 covers 7 bases. V was pared by 3 bases and J by 5 bases, with 6 bases of the junction left unmatched. The CDR3 extends over 14 amino acids. Germline values: CDR1 KGHSH, CDR2 LQKENI. CDR3 amino acids: CASSPELQGYGYTF. In DNA form, the CDR3 reads TGTGCCAGCTCACCGGAGTTACAGGGGTATGGCTACACCTTC.

The chain joins TRBV19 to TRBJ2-3, with D uncertain. Trimming shortened V by 4 bases and J by 3 bases, and 8 bases separated the two germline ends. CDR1 LNHDA and CDR2 SQIVND come from the germline V gene (reference sequence). This CDR3 spans 13 amino acids. CDR3 loop: CASSTQDTDTQYF. The CDR3 DNA reads as TGTGCCAGTAGTACCCAGGATACAGATACGCAGTATTTT. Based on the CDR3 plus reference TRBV19 and TRBJ2-3, the full variable domain is DGGITQSPKYLFRKEGQNVTLSCEQNLNHDAMYWYRQDPGQGLRLIYYSQIVNDFQKGDIAEGYSVSREKKESFPLTVTSAQKNPTAFYLCASSTQDTDTQYFGPGTRLTVL.

This clone was detected only a few times. The chain carries TRBV11-2 and TRBJ1-5; weak D call: TRBD1 (5 bases). V was shortened by 5 bases and J by 7 bases, with 12 bases between the two germline ends. CDR3 length: 13 amino acids. The germline gives CDR1 SGHAT, CDR2 FQNNGV. The CDR3 protein is CASSTFEGQPQHF. CDR3 sequence (DNA): TGTGCCAGCAGCACCTTCGAGGGGCAGCCCCAGCATTTT.

The chain's CDR3 is CASGRGRDTEAFF. For the CDR3, the DNA is TGTGCCAGTGGGAGGGGGCGGGACACTGAAGCTTTCTTT. The V and J genes are TRBV19 and TRBJ1-1; 7 bases are shared with TRBD1. The CDR3 totals 13 residues. V lost 8 bases to trimming and J lost 3 bases; unmatched junction nucleotides: 6. From germline, CDR1 is LNHDA and CDR2 SQIVND (reference sequence).

The V gene is TRBV5-1, the J gene TRBJ1-4; 7 nucleotides agree with TRBD1. The CDR3 is made up of 14 amino acids. The J segment lost 5 bases and the V segment lost 7 bases, leaving 8 bases of the junction unmatched. Germline V gene data show CDR1 as SGHRS and CDR2 as YFSETQ. The CDR3 sequence is CASQVGTANEKLFF. The CDR3 nucleotides are TGCGCCAGCCAAGTAGGGACAGCGAATGAAAAACTGTTTTTT.

The chain has TRBV9 and TRBJ1-1; D not resolved. The CDR3 runs to 13 residues. Trimming stripped 3 bases from V and 3 bases from J, with 9 bases between. The V gene's germline CDR1 is SGDLS and CDR2 YYNGEE. The CDR3 coding sequence is TGTGCCAGCAGCGCTTGGACTGACACTGAAGCTTTCTTT. This encodes CASSAWTDTEAFF.

The rearrangement uses TRBV27 and TRBJ1-4, with 8 positions matching TRBD1. Germline assignment: CDR1 MNHEY and CDR2 SMNVEV (reference sequence). The CDR3 loop spans 15 amino acids. The junction had 4 bases not matched to a gene; V was cut back by 0 bases and J by 7 bases. As DNA, the CDR3 is TGTGCCAGCAGTTTATCGGCAGGGGGCTCTGAAAAACTGTTTTTT. It specifies CASSLSAGGSEKLFF. The full variable domain, its missing parts supplied by reference TRBV27 and TRBJ1-4, is EAQVTQNPRYLITVTGKKLTVTCSQNMNHEYMSWYRQDPGLGLRQIYYSMNVEVTDKGDVPEGYKVSRKEKRNFPLILESPSPNQTSLYFCASSLSAGGSEKLFFGSGTQLSVL.